What follows are 25 T cell receptor beta chains derived from one specimen sequenced in a study of blood T cell repertoires in COVID-19. Using immunoSEQ multiplex PCR, the repertoire was profiled, and TCRdb retains in-frame clones only, with some absent. This sample yields some 150,000 clones, of which around 88% are seen a single time; 2.5% to 3.5% belongs to the top ten. The specimen was peripheral blood. The receptors were gathered from a man between 60 and 70 years old with active or convalescent COVID-19.

For the CDR3, the DNA is TGTGCCAGCAGTTCCAGTCGTCGCGGCACTGAAGCTTTCTTT. Protein: CASSSSRRGTEAFF. The chain recombines TRBV6-5 with TRBJ1-1; D is ambiguous. Germline values: CDR1 MNHEY, CDR2 SVGAGI. The CDR3 runs 14 residues. Trimming took 4 bases from V and 4 from J, leaving 13 bases between them.

The V call is TRBV3-1 (or the pseudogene TRBV3-2), the J call TRBJ2-7, with a possible D match to TRBD2 (5 bases). Trimming left V 6 bases short and J 1 base short, with 16 bases between. Per germline, CDR1 LGHDT and CDR2 YNNKEL (reference sequence). This CDR3 has 15 amino acids. The CDR3 nucleotides read TGTGCCAGCAGTGAAACCGGGATCTCGTCCTACGAGCAGTACTTC. Residues: CASSETGISSYEQYF.

CDR3: CASTPVLGDTEAFF. CDR3 sequence (DNA): TGTGCCAGCACCCCGGTCTTAGGGGACACTGAAGCTTTCTTT. The chain recombines TRBV7-9 with TRBJ1-1; D is perhaps TRBD1 (5 bases). With 7 bases removed from V and 3 bases from J, the gap between germline ends came to 15 bases. The CDR3 has 14 residues. Germline V gives CDR1 SEHNR, CDR2 FQNEAQ (reference sequence).

The genes are TRBV7-2 and TRBJ1-3; D gene unclear. The ends were cut back, 1 base at V and 0 bases at J, with 4 bases in the middle. CDR1 SGHTA and CDR2 FQGNSA come from the germline V gene. The CDR3 has 14 residues. In DNA, the CDR3 is TGTGCCAGCAGCTTAGTCAGCTCTGGAAACACCATATATTTT. It codes for CASSLVSSGNTIYF.

V gene TRBV4-3 combines with J gene TRBJ2-7, with D possibly TRBD2 on 5 matching bases. Deletions cut 2 bases from V and 0 bases from J, with 23 bases between. This CDR3 has 19 residues. Germline CDR1 LGHNA, CDR2 YSLEER. CDR3 nucleotide sequence: TGCGCCAGCAGCCAATCATTCTTTGACCCTAGAGGGAGCTCCTACGAGCAGTACTTC. This sequence encodes CASSQSFFDPRGSSYEQYF.

This rearrangement joins TRBV6-2 or TRBV6-3 to TRBJ2-2; 7 nucleotides line up with TRBD1. Trimming at V came to 6 bases and at J to 1 base, leaving 11 bases not matched to a gene. From germline, CDR1 is MNHEY and CDR2 SVGEGT. There are 17 residues in the CDR3. The CDR3 DNA reads TGTGCCAGCAGCCCCCCTCGAGGGGGCTTGAACACCGGGGAGCTGTTTTTT. Translation: CASSPPRGGLNTGELFF.

This clone appeared a single time. V is TRBV14 and J is TRBJ1-2; D is unresolved. The V gene lost 0 bases and the J gene lost 2 bases, with 7 bases spanning the gap. CDR3 length: 14 residues. The germline gives CDR1 SGHDN, CDR2 FVKESK. The CDR3 DNA reads as TGTGCCAGCAGCCAAGACAGAGGGAACTATGGCTACACCTTC. Encoded protein: CASSQDRGNYGYTF.

The CDR3 region is CASSLMAGPGTQYF. Written as DNA, the CDR3 is TGTGCCAGCAGCTTAATGGCGGGCCCAGGAACGCAGTATTTT. This chain uses TRBV7-2 with TRBJ2-3, with D possibly being TRBD2 (5 bases). The germline V and J ends were trimmed by 2 bases and 9 bases, with 15 bases remaining between them. The CDR3 spans 14 residues. Germline V CDR1 and CDR2: SGHTA, FQGNSA.

This chain connects TRBV25-1 to TRBJ2-7; D possibly corresponds to TRBD2 (6 bases). The V end was cut by 8 bases, the J end by 2 bases, with 22 bases between. This CDR3 spans 16 amino acids. From germline, CDR1 is MGHDK and CDR2 SYGVNS. The DNA of the CDR3 is TGTGCCAGCTCCCCGACCTCGGGAGAAAAGACCTACGAGCAGTACTTC. Its protein product is CASSPTSGEKTYEQYF.

V usage is TRBV3-1 (or the pseudogene TRBV3-2) and J usage is TRBJ2-5, with 7 bases fitting TRBD2. The V and J ends lost 0 bases and 7 bases, in that order; junction bases with no gene match: 14. The CDR3 loop spans 17 amino acids. The germline V gene encodes CDR1 LGHDT and CDR2 YNNKEL (reference sequence). CDR3 nucleotides: TGTGCCAGCAGCCAAGAAGGGAGCGGGGCCCACCCGGGGACCCAGTACTTC. Translated: CASSQEGSGAHPGTQYF.

The chain employs TRBV5-5 and TRBJ1-1, with D perhaps TRBD1 (6 bases). Germline assignment: CDR1 SGHKS and CDR2 YYEKEE (reference sequence). V shed 6 bases and J shed 5 bases, with 14 bases lying between them. The CDR3 sequence is 13 residues long. The CDR3: CASNAGVGTEAFF. The CDR3 bases are TGTGCCAGCAACGCAGGGGTTGGGACTGAAGCTTTCTTT.

This chain uses TRBV2 with TRBJ2-7; the match to TRBD2 covers 14 bases. Germline lookup yields CDR1 SNHLY and CDR2 FYNNEI. Trimming took 6 bases from V and 6 from J; bases not matched to a gene: 7. This CDR3 comprises 15 residues. The CDR3: CASRTGTSGSGEQYF. The CDR3 coding sequence is TGTGCCAGCAGAACCGGGACTAGCGGGAGTGGCGAGCAGTACTTC.

This chain connects TRBV10-3 to TRBJ1-1; tentatively, D is TRBD1 (6 bases). The CDR3 has 12 residues. V was pared by 4 bases and J by 4 bases, with 7 bases between. Germline V gives CDR1 ENHRY, CDR2 SYGVKD. The DNA of the CDR3 is TGTGCCATCAGTGGAGGGGGCACTGAAGCTTTCTTT. It yields the protein CAISGGGTEAFF.

The rearrangement uses TRBV7-9 and TRBJ2-7; D is possibly TRBD1 (6 bases). The V end was cut by 5 bases, the J end by 5 bases, with 13 bases between. CDR3 size: 13 residues. The V gene's germline CDR1 is SEHNR and CDR2 FQNEAQ (reference sequence). Written as DNA, the CDR3 is TGTGCCAGCAGCCCTACAGGGTGGGACGAGCAGTACTTC. Protein: CASSPTGWDEQYF.

J is TRBJ2-2 and V is TRBV9, with D tentatively TRBD2 (6 bases). Trimming took 4 bases from V and 1 from J, leaving 20 bases between them. The CDR3 contains 18 residues. The germline V gene has CDR1 SGDLS and CDR2 YYNGEE. CDR3 amino acids: CASSMGGGPLGNTGELFF. The CDR3 DNA follows: TGTGCCAGCAGCATGGGAGGTGGGCCCCTTGGGAACACCGGGGAGCTGTTTTTT.

V gene TRBV5-5 combines with J gene TRBJ1-5, with 7 nucleotides matching TRBD1. This CDR3 is built from 15 residues. CDR1 is SGHKS and CDR2 is YYEKEE in the germline V gene (reference sequence). The J segment lost 0 bases and the V segment lost 6 bases, leaving 6 bases of the junction unmatched. The CDR3 coding sequence is TGTGCCAGCACTGAAACAGGGGATAGCAATCAGCCCCAGCATTTT. It encodes CASTETGDSNQPQHF.

The chain is built from TRBV7-2 and TRBJ1-3; the D is unclear. Trimming cost V 2 bases and J 6 bases, with 8 bases left between them. From germline, CDR1 is SGHTA and CDR2 FQGNSA. There are 13 residues in the CDR3. This CDR3 is CASSLTSLNTIYF. The CDR3 nucleotides are TGTGCCAGCAGCTTAACTTCTCTAAACACCATATATTTT.

The J gene is TRBJ1-4, the V gene TRBV18; D is perhaps TRBD1 (6 bases). Germline values: CDR1 KGHSH, CDR2 LQKENI. The CDR3 runs 14 residues. V was clipped by 2 bases and J by 4 bases, with 8 bases between them. The CDR3 sequence is CASSPRTVNEKLFF. The CDR3 bases are TGTGCCAGCTCACCAAGGACAGTTAATGAAAAACTGTTTTTT.

CDR3 nucleotide sequence: TGTGCCAGCAGCCGAATGGACCCCCGGGGGATCGGCGGGGAGCTGTTTTTT. This codes for CASSRMDPRGIGGELFF. The chain is built from TRBV6-6 and TRBJ2-2; perhaps TRBD2 as D (6 bases). The V and J ends lost 6 bases and 7 bases respectively, with 24 bases between them. Germline V gives CDR1 MNHNY, CDR2 SVGAGI (reference sequence). This CDR3 comprises 17 residues.

The gene calls are TRBV7-3 and TRBJ2-2; 7 bases line up with TRBD1. This CDR3 is 16 amino acids long. Trimming at V came to 1 base and at J to 6 bases, leaving 8 bases not matched to a gene. The germline V gene encodes CDR1 SGHTA and CDR2 FQGTGA. The CDR3 DNA is TGTGCCAGCAGCTTAATAGGGGGCGCGGCGCCCGGGGAGCTGTTTTTT. This codes for CASSLIGGAAPGELFF.

This rearrangement joins TRBV10-3 to TRBJ1-6; 7 bases are shared with TRBD1. J lost 7 bases, V lost 3 bases, and 6 bases had no gene match. The germline V gene has CDR1 ENHRY and CDR2 SYGVKD. The length of the CDR3 is 15 residues. The CDR3 DNA follows: TGTGCCATCAGTGACTCAGGGGGATTAAATTCACCCCTCCACTTT. Translating gives CAISDSGGLNSPLHF.

The genes are TRBV5-6 and TRBJ1-6, with a weak D call TRBD1 (5 bases). The CDR3 loop spans 16 amino acids. Trimming removed 4 bases at V and 11 bases at J, with 22 bases between. CDR1 is SGHDT, CDR2 YYEEEE, per germline. CDR3: CASSQFGGDRGTPLHF. CDR3 nucleotide sequence: TGTGCCAGCAGCCAATTTGGGGGGGACCGGGGGACACCCCTCCACTTT.

The chain uses TRBV19 and TRBJ2-5, with D maybe TRBD1 (8 bases). Trimming stripped 5 bases from V and 5 bases from J, with 21 bases between. Germline V CDR1 and CDR2: LNHDA, SQIVND (reference sequence). This CDR3 contains 16 residues. Here the CDR3 DNA reads TGTGCCAGTAGTCCGGGGGGCAGGGGGCTAGCGGAGACCCAGTACTTC. Protein sequence: CASSPGGRGLAETQYF.

This chain joins TRBV7-6 and TRBJ2-1; weak D call: TRBD2 (6 bases). This CDR3 comprises 14 residues. CDR1 is SGHVS, CDR2 FNYEAQ, per germline. V was shortened by 1 base and J by 2 bases, with 6 bases between the two germline ends. CDR3 protein: CASSLGEAYNEQFF. DNA of the CDR3: TGTGCCAGCAGCTTAGGGGAGGCCTACAATGAGCAGTTCTTC.

J is TRBJ2-1 and V is TRBV18, with unresolved D. This CDR3 has 13 residues. Germline CDR1 reads KGHSH; CDR2 reads LQKENI. Trimming cost V 3 bases and J 5 bases, with 8 bases left between them. The CDR3 sequence is CASSPPLHNEQFF. As DNA, the CDR3 is TGTGCCAGCTCACCCCCCCTTCACAATGAGCAGTTCTTC.